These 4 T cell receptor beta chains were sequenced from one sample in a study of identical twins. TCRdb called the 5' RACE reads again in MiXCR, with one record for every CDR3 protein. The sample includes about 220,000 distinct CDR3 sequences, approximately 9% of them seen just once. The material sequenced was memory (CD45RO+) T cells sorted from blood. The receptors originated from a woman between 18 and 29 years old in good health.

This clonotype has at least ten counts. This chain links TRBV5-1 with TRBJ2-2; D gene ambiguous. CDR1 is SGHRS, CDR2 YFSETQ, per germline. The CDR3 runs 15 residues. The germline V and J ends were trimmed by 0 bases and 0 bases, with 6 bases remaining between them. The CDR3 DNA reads TGCGCCAGCAGCTTGGAGGGCCCGAACACCGGGGAGCTGTTTTTT. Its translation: CASSLEGPNTGELFF.

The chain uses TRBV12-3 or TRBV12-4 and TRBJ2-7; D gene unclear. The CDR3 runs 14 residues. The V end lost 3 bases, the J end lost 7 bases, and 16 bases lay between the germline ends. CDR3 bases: TGTGCCAGCAGTTTGGCGGATGCCTACGTTGAGCAGTACTTC. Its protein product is CASSLADAYVEQYF.

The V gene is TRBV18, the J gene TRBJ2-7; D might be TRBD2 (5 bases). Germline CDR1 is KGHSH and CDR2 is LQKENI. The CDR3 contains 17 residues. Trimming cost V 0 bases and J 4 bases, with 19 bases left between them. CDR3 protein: CASSPPLSEEDWYEQYF. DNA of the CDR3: TGTGCCAGCTCACCACCGCTTTCAGAGGAGGATTGGTACGAGCAGTACTTC.

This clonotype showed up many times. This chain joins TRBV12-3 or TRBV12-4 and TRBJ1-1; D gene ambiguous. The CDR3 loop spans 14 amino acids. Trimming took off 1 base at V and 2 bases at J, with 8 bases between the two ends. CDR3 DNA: TGTGCCAGCAGTTTAGGGCAGCCTAACACTGAAGCTTTCTTT. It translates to CASSLGQPNTEAFF.